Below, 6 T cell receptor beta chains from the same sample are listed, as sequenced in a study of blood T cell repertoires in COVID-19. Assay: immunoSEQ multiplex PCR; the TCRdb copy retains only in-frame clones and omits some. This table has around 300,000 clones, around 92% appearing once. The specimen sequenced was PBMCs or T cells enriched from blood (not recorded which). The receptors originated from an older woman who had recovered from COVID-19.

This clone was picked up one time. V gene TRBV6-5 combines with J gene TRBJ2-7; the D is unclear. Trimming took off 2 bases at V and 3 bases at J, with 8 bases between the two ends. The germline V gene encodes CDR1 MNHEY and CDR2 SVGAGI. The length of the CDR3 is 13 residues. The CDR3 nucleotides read TGTGCCAGCAGTTACACAGCTGGCTACGAGCAGTACTTC. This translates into CASSYTAGYEQYF.

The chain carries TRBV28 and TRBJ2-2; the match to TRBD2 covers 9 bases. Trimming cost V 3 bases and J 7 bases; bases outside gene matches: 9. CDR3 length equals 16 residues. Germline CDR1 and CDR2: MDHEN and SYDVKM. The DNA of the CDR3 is TGTGCCAGCAGTTTGACTGCGGGAGGGCCAGTCGGGGAGCTGTTTTTT. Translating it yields CASSLTAGGPVGELFF.

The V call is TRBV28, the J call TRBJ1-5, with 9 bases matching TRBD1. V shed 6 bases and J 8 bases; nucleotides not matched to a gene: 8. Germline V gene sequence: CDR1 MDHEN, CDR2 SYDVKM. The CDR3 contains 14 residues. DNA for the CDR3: TGTGCCAGCAGCCCTGGGACAGGGAGGGAGCCCCAGCATTTT. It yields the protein CASSPGTGREPQHF.

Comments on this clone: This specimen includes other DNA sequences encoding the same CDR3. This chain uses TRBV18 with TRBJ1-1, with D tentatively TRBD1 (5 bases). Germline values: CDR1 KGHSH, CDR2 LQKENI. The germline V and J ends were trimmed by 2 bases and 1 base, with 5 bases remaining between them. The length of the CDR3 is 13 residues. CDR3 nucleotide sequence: TGTGCCAGCTCACCAACAGGGAACACTGAAGCTTTCTTT. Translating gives CASSPTGNTEAFF.

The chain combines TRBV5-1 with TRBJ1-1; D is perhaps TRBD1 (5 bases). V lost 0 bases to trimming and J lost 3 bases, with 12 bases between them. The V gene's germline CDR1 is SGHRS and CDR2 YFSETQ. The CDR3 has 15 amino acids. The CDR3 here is CASSLEGRTDTEAFF. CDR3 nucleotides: TGCGCCAGCAGCTTGGAGGGGAGGACGGACACTGAAGCTTTCTTT.

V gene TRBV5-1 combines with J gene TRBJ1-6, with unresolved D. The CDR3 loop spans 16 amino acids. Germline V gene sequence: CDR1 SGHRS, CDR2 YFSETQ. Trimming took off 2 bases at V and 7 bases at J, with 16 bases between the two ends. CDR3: CASSFWSDSLNSPLHF. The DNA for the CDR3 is TGCGCCAGCAGCTTCTGGAGCGACTCCCTAAATTCACCCCTCCACTTT.